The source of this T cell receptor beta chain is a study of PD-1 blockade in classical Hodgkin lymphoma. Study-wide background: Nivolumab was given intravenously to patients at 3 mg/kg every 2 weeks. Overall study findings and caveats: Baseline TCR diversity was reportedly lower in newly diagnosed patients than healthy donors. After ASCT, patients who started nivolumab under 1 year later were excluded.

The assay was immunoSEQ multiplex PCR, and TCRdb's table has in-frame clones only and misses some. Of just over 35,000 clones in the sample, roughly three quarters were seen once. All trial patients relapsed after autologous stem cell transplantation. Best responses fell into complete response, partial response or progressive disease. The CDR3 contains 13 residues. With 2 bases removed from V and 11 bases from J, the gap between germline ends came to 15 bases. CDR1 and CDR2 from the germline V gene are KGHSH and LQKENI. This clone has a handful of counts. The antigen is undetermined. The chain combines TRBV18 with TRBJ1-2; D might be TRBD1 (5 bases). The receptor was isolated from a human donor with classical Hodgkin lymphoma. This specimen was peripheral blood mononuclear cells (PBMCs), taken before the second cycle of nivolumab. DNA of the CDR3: TGTGCCAGCTCACCAGAAGGGGTCGGCCTTTACACCTTC. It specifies CASSPEGVGLYTF.